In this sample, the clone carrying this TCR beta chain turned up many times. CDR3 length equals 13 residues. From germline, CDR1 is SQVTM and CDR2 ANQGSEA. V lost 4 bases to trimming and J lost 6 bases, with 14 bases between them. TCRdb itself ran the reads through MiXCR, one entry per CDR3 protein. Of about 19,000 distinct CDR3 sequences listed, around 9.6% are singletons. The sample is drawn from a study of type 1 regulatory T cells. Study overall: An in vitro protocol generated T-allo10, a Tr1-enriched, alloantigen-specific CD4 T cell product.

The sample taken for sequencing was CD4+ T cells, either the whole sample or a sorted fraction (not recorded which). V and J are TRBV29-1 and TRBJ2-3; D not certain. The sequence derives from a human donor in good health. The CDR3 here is CSVVNPQSDTQYF. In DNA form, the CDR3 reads TGCAGCGTTGTGAACCCCCAATCGGATACGCAGTATTTT.